Detailed here is one TCR beta chain. Its antigen has not been determined. No clone much larger than this one lies a single base away; base qualities are absent. This sample is drawn from a study of cytomegalovirus exposure and HLA in healthy donors listed by TCRdb under 2017. With regard to the full study: An earlier analysis of approximately 640 of the donors reported 276 Gb of sequence data and 100 million to 140 million unique TCR beta sequences from approximately 180 million T cells. About 280 gigabases of sequencing data and around 80 million unique TCR sequences made up an early release that covered about 640 HLA-typed donors. Of the approximately 400 genotyped donors, 65% to 90% fell in the genetic ancestry cluster associated with self-reported Caucasian donors. The study was designed to test whether signatures of past pathogen exposure could be identified by cataloging public T cell receptors. The study profiled the T cell repertoires of under 850 subjects by immunosequencing and related them to cytomegalovirus serostatus. Along with the approximately 700-subject first cohort, a separate validation cohort of approximately 110 different subjects was used. High-throughput TCR immunosequencing, statistical association of individual TCRs with disease status, and machine learning were combined to predict cytomegalovirus infection status. In a later analysis, previously published TCR beta repertoires from 550 to 700 donors were re-analyzed and high-resolution HLA genotyping was added so that TCR occurrence patterns could be studied. The later analysis used no new phenotypic data to find candidate immune exposures, relying instead on TCR beta sequences and their occurrence across donors. An earlier analysis of 500 to 750 of the donors applied high-throughput TCR beta sequencing to assess whether each TCR beta V gene segment acted as functional or pseudogenic. Alongside the repertoire data, information on donor age, sex, ethnicity and CMV serostatus was compiled. A later genetic analysis used genome-wide SNP genotypes for about 60% of the roughly 670 donors, treating that subset as a discovery cohort. Every discovery cohort repertoire had been produced on one sequencing platform. HLA typing covered class I and class II loci at four-digit resolution. The number of donors typed differed by locus, with roughly 629-640 for A, B, C, DRB1 and DQB1, roughly 520 for DQA1, 606 for DPA1, and around 430 for DPB1. Roughly five DR-DQ haplotypes were handled as single units for association and clustering because linkage in the cohort was strong. Among roughly 400 genotyped donors of the cohort, an average of roughly 230,000 unique TCR beta nucleotide sequences was sequenced per donor, of which 15% to 20% were non-productive.

To prepare the library, the immunoSEQ multiplex PCR assay was applied. A mixture of 60 forward primers for TCR Vbeta segments and 13 reverse primers for TCR Jbeta segments was used in the multiplex PCR. The CDR3 region of rearranged TCR beta genes was amplified from genomic DNA by a multiplex PCR assay. On the Illumina HiSeq System, the amplified TCR beta libraries were sequenced as 87-base-pair reads. The original methods were these. In a later analysis, 77 million or so unique TCR beta chains were counted across the 500 to 850 repertoires, and roughly 9.9 million of these chains were shared by at least two donors. A nearest-neighbor algorithm error-corrected the raw reads and collapsed the reads into unique sequences, merging closely related sequences to remove PCR and sequencing errors. V, D and J gene segments were assigned by aligning CDR3 sequences to IMGT reference sequences. For a sequence to be retained, a match of at least six nucleotides was required to both a V gene segment and a J gene segment. Rearrangements were called productive when the CDR3 lacked stop codons and stayed in frame with V and J; all others were non-productive. CDR3 was defined by IMGT convention, running from the second conserved V-encoded cysteine to the conserved J-encoded phenylalanine. The earlier analysis of about 620 of the donors excluded sequences that lacked an unambiguous match to a single V gene segment. An earlier analysis of 500 to 600 of the donors classified V segments as functional when productive rearrangements were above 56.7% and as segregating when the standard deviation between donors was above 5%. A statistical classification framework was developed to diagnose cytomegalovirus status using the catalog of TCR beta chain sequences. In a later analysis, V and J genes were assigned by comparing TCR nucleotide sequences against IMGT/GENE-DB human TR gene sequences. The TCRdist pipeline was used in a later analysis to assign CDR3 sequences and most-parsimonious VDJ recombination scenarios. In a later analysis, each TCR beta chain was defined by its CDR3 amino acid sequence together with its V-gene family, and reads without a unique V-gene family were excluded. To address suspected cross-contamination and a sequencing artifact, a later analysis removed roughly 580 highly shared, low-generation-probability nucleotide sequences. For each public chain, a later analysis derived a clonal expansion index from normalized ranks of inferred template counts within each repertoire. In a later analysis, generation probabilities were computed using a VDJ recombination model fitted to out-of-frame rearrangements, and the results were checked against IGoR. In a later analysis, hypergeometric tests were used to score TCR-TCR, TCR-HLA and TCR-CMV co-occurrence, with a repertoire-size bias correction applied to TCR pairs. False discovery rates were estimated in a later analysis by permuting HLA or CMV assignments 20 times. A later analysis grouped co-occurring TCRs with DBSCAN, adding TCRdist sequence similarity when clustering within HLA-allele-positive subsets. For co-occurrence clustering, repertoires with fewer than 30,000 or more than 120,000 public chains were excluded, along with four or five repertoires with anomalous nucleotide sharing. Imported from immuneACCESS, the table was reduced by TCRdb to in-frame sequences with V and J called. These copies leave out some clones; in studies compared against another copy, an unresolved V gene accounts for under half, and the cause of the remainder is not known. The V and J calls and clone size come from that table; D and trimming were worked out from the DNA. In this sample the table shows 200,000 to 250,000 clones, 70% to 80% of which occur a single time. The ten biggest clones cover around a sixth of the sample.

The cohort consisted of some 730 healthy bone marrow donors. Cohort members were all nominally healthy when sampled, although unrecorded immune exposures were likely present. The donor tested CMV seronegative and was one of the 352 seronegative cohort members. Every donor gave a peripheral blood sample, and the peripheral blood mononuclear cells from that sample were used for TCR beta sequencing. Genomic DNA was extracted from the blood cell samples with the Qiagen DNeasy Blood Extraction Kit. Trimming at the junction amounts to 0 bases on V and 6 bases on J, and the germline ends lie 15 bases apart. Per the germline V gene (reference sequence), WNHNN is the CDR1 and SYGVQD is the CDR2. The CDR3 spans 15 residues, from the cysteine through the phenylalanine. Only the CDR3 part of the read is kept: 45 bases, read in frame from the first base. The paper's findings and limits, for the study overall: In the study, roughly 160 TCR beta chains were listed as associated with cytomegalovirus. A cluster of highly shared sequence variants was judged likely to be a technical artifact of the sequencing pipeline. The cohort was sequenced for TCR beta chains only, and without alpha or paired-chain data the features that could be detected were limited. In a later genetic analysis, a missense DCLRE1C variant was associated with V-gene and J-gene trimming of TCR beta chains, and the association was replicated in an independent cohort. Some IMGT-functional V segments, including TRBV6-2 and TRBV6-3, could not be distinguished by the 87-base-pair reads and were therefore excluded. In a later analysis, HLA-associated TCR beta chains showed more clonal expansion and lower generation probabilities than non-associated chains that were equally common. Several of the top co-occurrence clusters appeared to be linked to parvovirus B19, influenza, CMV and Epstein-Barr virus, according to a later analysis. In a later analysis, the rate of TCR association differed among HLA loci, with DRB1 alleles having the most associated TCRs and HLA-C alleles having the fewest. Across donors, most TCR sequences were observed very rarely, whereas some public TCRs were present in many individuals. Because some donors lacked HLA typing at each locus, the association tests relied only on the typed subset. At a false discovery rate of 0.05, a later analysis linked 15,000 to 20,000 TCR beta sequences to specific HLA alleles. The authors suggested that the approach could potentially be extended to other disease states and immunological phenotypes. The presence/absence analyses assumed that sequencing depth was roughly uniform across donors, and that assumption may not be true. A further reported finding was that TCR beta sequences accurately predicted the HLA-A and HLA-B alleles for most subjects in the first cohort. In both the original and validation cohorts, the classifier was reported to diagnose cytomegalovirus status with high specificity and sensitivity. A later analysis found that most CMV-associated TCR beta chains appeared HLA-restricted, with HLA associations seemingly driven largely by CMV exposure. In vitro tests confirmed that a few of the cytomegalovirus-associated TCR beta chains recognize cytomegalovirus antigens. Correlated functional status among segregating V segments might be attributable to linkage disequilibrium, but an unknown experimental factor could not be ruled out. Assigning TCR associations to individual alleles was difficult when HLA alleles, especially DR and DQ, strongly co-occurred. In an earlier analysis of 587 of the donors, most TCR beta V segments appeared in productive rearrangements about 90% or about 30% of the time, broadly matching IMGT annotations. A later genetic analysis reported fewer N-insertions in productive TCRs among donors in an Asian-associated ancestry cluster than the roughly 720-donor mean. Over 15 rarely observed V segments, including chromosome 9 orphons, were excluded from the earlier analysis of approximately 600 of the donors because counts were too low. The only immune exposure information available for the cohort was CMV serostatus.

The sequence came from a man aged 40-49 years in good health and CMV-seronegative. Specimen: PBMCs. The chain links TRBV10-1 with TRBJ2-7, with TRBD1 tentatively as D gene (6 bases match). CDR3 reads: CASSESRVEGVEQYF. The DNA reads TGCGCCAGCAGTGAGTCCAGGGTTGAGGGGGTCGAGCAGTACTTC.